This TCR beta chain appears in the sequencing data of a study of post-analysis software for immune sequencing data. As for the study in general: The courses of disease that were included comprised relapsing-remitting, secondary progressive and progressive-relapsing multiple sclerosis.

This clonotype showed up just once. The target antigen is unknown. Unique-molecular-identifier-tagged TCR beta cDNA libraries were used. Each CDR3 protein gets one entry after TCRdb re-called the PCR reads with MiXCR. There are 600,000 to 750,000 distinct CDR3 sequences in the sample; 55% to 60% occur only once, and around 10% lies in the top ten. Overall study findings and caveats: Batch-mates among the samples co-clustered strongly by F measure. Controls showed lower frequencies than patients for several TRBV segments, and TRBV5-6, TRBV5-1 and TRBV20-1 were among these. Multiple sclerosis was associated with a significant reduction in normalized Chao1 diversity relative to controls.

The CDR3 is 18 residues long. Germline lookup yields CDR1 SGHTA and CDR2 FQGNSA. The V gene end was trimmed by 4 bases and the J gene end by 5 bases; junction bases not matched to a gene: 12. Sequenced: blood. This receptor was obtained from a girl aged 2-15 years with multiple sclerosis. The chain has TRBV7-2 and TRBJ2-3; TRBD2 agrees at 13 bases. The CDR3 loop is CASSWVLAGGPIGDTQYF. DNA for the CDR3: TGTGCCAGCAGCTGGGTACTAGCGGGGGGGCCTATAGGAGATACGCAGTATTTT.